The 19 T cell receptor beta chains below were found in one sample sequenced in a study of blood T cell repertoires in COVID-19. Assay: immunoSEQ multiplex PCR; the TCRdb copy retains only in-frame clones and omits some. Counted here are some 69,000 clones, almost 80% occurring once; the ten biggest clones make up approximately 17%. Sequencing was carried out using peripheral blood. The receptors stem from a man between 60 and 75 years old with acute or convalescent COVID-19.

Many counts were recorded for this clone. J is TRBJ2-2 and V is TRBV7-9; 11 bases match TRBD2. This CDR3 has 17 residues. Trimming took 5 bases from V and 4 from J; bases not matched to a gene: 9. Germline CDR1 SEHNR, CDR2 FQNEAQ (reference sequence). CDR3 protein: CASSPGRLAGGTGELFF. The CDR3 region has the DNA TGTGCCAGCAGCCCCGGCCGGCTAGCGGGGGGCACCGGGGAGCTGTTTTTT.

This clone was seen only once. The J gene is TRBJ2-3, the V gene TRBV14; 7 bases agree with TRBD2. Germline CDR1 and CDR2: SGHDN and FVKESK. The junction had 11 bases not matched to a gene; V was cut back by 5 bases and J by 0 bases. This CDR3 is built from 17 residues. The CDR3 is CASSYERGGISTDTQYF. DNA for the CDR3: TGTGCCAGCAGCTACGAGCGGGGTGGAATTAGCACAGATACGCAGTATTTT.

This chain joins TRBV29-1 and TRBJ2-1, with D possibly matching TRBD2 (6 bases). Germline loops: CDR1 SQVTM, CDR2 ANQGSEA. The CDR3 runs to 15 residues. Trimming stripped 0 bases from V and 5 bases from J, with 14 bases between. In nucleotides, the CDR3 is TGCAGCGTTGAAGATGGGGGGAGCCCAGACAATGAGCAGTTCTTC. Translation: CSVEDGGSPDNEQFF.

The chain employs TRBV9 and TRBJ2-5, with 10 bases lining up with TRBD2. Germline V gene data show CDR1 as SGDLS and CDR2 as YYNGEE. J was trimmed by 7 bases and V by 0 bases; bases with no gene match: 9. The CDR3 runs 16 residues. This CDR3 reads CASSVGGTSALRTQYF. DNA for the CDR3: TGTGCCAGCAGCGTAGGGGGGACTAGCGCCCTCCGGACCCAGTACTTC.

This clone was recorded a few times. The chain employs TRBV7-9 and TRBJ1-3, with 7 nucleotides matching TRBD1. V trimming: 5 bases; J trimming: 2 bases; junction bases outside the gene matches: 3. The CDR3 contains 14 residues. Per germline, CDR1 SEHNR and CDR2 FQNEAQ (reference sequence). The CDR3 here is CASSRTGTGNTIYF. The CDR3, as DNA: TGTGCCAGCAGCCGGACAGGCACTGGAAACACCATATATTTT.

The chain recombines TRBV7-3 with TRBJ2-2; 12 positions agree with TRBD2. Germline V CDR1 and CDR2: SGHTA, FQGTGA. V lost 3 bases and J lost 1; bases outside the gene matches: 12. This CDR3 comprises 20 residues. The CDR3 DNA is TGTGCCAGCAGCTTTCAGATGACTAGCGGGGGTCGATTGAACACCGGGGAGCTGTTTTTT. It yields the protein CASSFQMTSGGRLNTGELFF.

The J gene is TRBJ2-3, the V gene TRBV11-2; 11 positions agree with TRBD2. V gave up 7 bases and J gave up 0 bases; unmatched junction bases: 12. Germline-derived CDR1 and CDR2 are SGHAT and FQNNGV. The CDR3 has 18 amino acids. This CDR3 is CASTHGLAGGLSTDTQYF. Written as DNA, the CDR3 is TGTGCCAGCACCCATGGGCTAGCGGGGGGACTCAGCACAGATACGCAGTATTTT. Drawing the rest from reference TRBV11-2 and TRBJ2-3, the complete variable domain is EAGVAQSPRYKIIEKRQSVAFWCNPISGHATLYWYQQILGQGPKLLIQFQNNGVVDDSQLPKDRFSAERLKGVDSTLKIQPAKLEDSAVYLCASTHGLAGGLSTDTQYFGPGTRLTVL.

The V and J genes are TRBV7-9 and TRBJ1-5; 8 bases line up with TRBD1. V trimming: 5 bases; J trimming: 7 bases; junction bases outside the gene matches: 7. This CDR3 has 14 residues. From germline, CDR1 is SEHNR and CDR2 FQNEAQ (reference sequence). The CDR3 DNA reads as TGTGCCAGCAGCCAAGGACAGGGCGGACAGCCCCAGCATTTT. Its protein is CASSQGQGGQPQHF.

The rearrangement joins TRBV18 to TRBJ2-2, with TRBD1 identical over 8 bases. The CDR3 spans 16 residues. V was clipped by 3 bases and J by 2 bases; unmatched bases: 5. The germline V gene has CDR1 KGHSH and CDR2 LQKENI. Here the CDR3 reads CASSPSTGVNTGELFF. The CDR3 DNA reads as TGTGCCAGCTCACCCTCGACAGGGGTAAACACCGGGGAGCTGTTTTTT.

V and J are TRBV5-8 and TRBJ1-5; the D gene is possibly TRBD1 (6 bases). There are 15 residues in the CDR3. Looked up from germline, CDR1 is SGHTS and CDR2 is YDEGEE. V gave up 2 bases and J gave up 3 bases, with 12 bases separating them. CDR3 residues: CASSFYGTHNQPQHF. As DNA, the CDR3 is TGTGCCAGCAGCTTCTACGGGACACACAATCAGCCCCAGCATTTT.

The chain couples TRBV7-2 to TRBJ2-5; D may be TRBD2 (5 bases). Per the germline V gene, CDR1 is SGHTA and CDR2 is FQGNSA. Trimming removed 6 bases from V and 3 bases from J, with 17 bases in between. This CDR3 region has 15 residues. In nucleotides, the CDR3 is TGTGCCAGCAGTTCCCTCCCCGGGAAGAAAGAGACCCAGTACTTC. Translating gives CASSSLPGKKETQYF.

V gene TRBV6-1 combines with J gene TRBJ2-3; 9 bases fit TRBD2. The germline V gene has CDR1 MNHNS and CDR2 SASEGT. The CDR3 loop spans 16 amino acids. The J segment lost 5 bases and the V segment lost 2 bases, leaving 8 bases of the junction unmatched. The CDR3 here is CASSEIGRGGLDTQYF. CDR3 in DNA: TGTGCCAGCAGTGAAATAGGGCGGGGGGGCTTAGATACGCAGTATTTT.

V gene TRBV3-1 (or the pseudogene TRBV3-2) combines with J gene TRBJ2-3, with TRBD2 identical over 9 bases. The CDR3 is 16 amino acids. Per the germline V gene, CDR1 is LGHDT and CDR2 is YNNKEL (reference sequence). V gave up 7 bases and J gave up 5 bases; unmatched junction bases: 13. The chain's CDR3 is CASTRTGLAIQDTQYF. DNA for the CDR3: TGTGCCAGCACCAGGACCGGACTAGCGATCCAAGATACGCAGTATTTT.

The chain couples TRBV6-5 to TRBJ2-5; 11 positions agree with TRBD2. The germline V gene has CDR1 MNHEY and CDR2 SVGAGI. This CDR3 contains 16 residues. Germline trimming cut 0 bases from V and 5 bases from J; bases unmatched to any gene: 5. Written as DNA, the CDR3 is TGTGCCAGCAGTTACTCGATGCCTAGCGGGGGGGAGACCCAGTACTTC. It yields the protein CASSYSMPSGGETQYF.

This sequence joins TRBV18 and TRBJ2-3; weak D call: TRBD2 (5 bases). V was pared by 5 bases and J by 3 bases, with 12 bases between. This CDR3 is 14 amino acids long. CDR1 is KGHSH and CDR2 is LQKENI in the germline V gene. The CDR3 protein is CASSLVRGTDTQYF. For the CDR3, the DNA is TGTGCCAGCTCATTAGTCCGAGGGACAGATACGCAGTATTTT.

J is TRBJ1-5 and V is TRBV6-1; perhaps TRBD1 as D (5 bases). The CDR3 spans 16 residues. The V gene's germline CDR1 is MNHNS and CDR2 SASEGT. Trimming pared 4 bases from V and 2 bases from J, leaving 15 bases between. CDR3 amino acids: CASSVGGEFGNQPQHF. CDR3 sequence (DNA): TGTGCCAGCAGTGTCGGAGGGGAGTTTGGCAATCAGCCCCAGCATTTT.

This clone showed up just a few times. The genes are TRBV7-8 and TRBJ1-6, with D possibly matching TRBD1 (5 bases). Germline-derived CDR1 and CDR2 are SGHVS and FQNEAQ. V lost 2 bases and J lost 8, with 10 bases in between. The CDR3 sequence is 14 residues long. CDR3: CASSLTDNDSPLHF. CDR3 nucleotides: TGTGCCAGCAGCTTAACGGACAATGATTCACCCCTCCACTTT.

The gene calls are TRBV5-1 and TRBJ2-7; D possibly corresponds to TRBD2 (5 bases). Looked up from germline, CDR1 is SGHRS and CDR2 is YFSETQ. This CDR3 is 15 amino acids long. The V end was cut by 0 bases, the J end by 5 bases, with 15 bases between. Here the CDR3 reads CASSLVGGKGNEQYF. The CDR3 coding sequence is TGCGCCAGCAGCTTGGTCGGAGGTAAAGGAAACGAGCAGTACTTC.

This rearrangement joins TRBV2 to TRBJ1-2, with D hard to call. The V gene's germline CDR1 is SNHLY and CDR2 FYNNEI. The germline V and J ends were trimmed by 2 bases and 1 base, with 26 bases remaining between them. The CDR3 has 20 amino acids. Here the CDR3 reads CASSETLLEADQTLNYGYTF. In nucleotides, the CDR3 is TGTGCCAGCAGTGAAACATTGCTTGAGGCAGACCAAACCCTTAACTATGGCTACACCTTC.